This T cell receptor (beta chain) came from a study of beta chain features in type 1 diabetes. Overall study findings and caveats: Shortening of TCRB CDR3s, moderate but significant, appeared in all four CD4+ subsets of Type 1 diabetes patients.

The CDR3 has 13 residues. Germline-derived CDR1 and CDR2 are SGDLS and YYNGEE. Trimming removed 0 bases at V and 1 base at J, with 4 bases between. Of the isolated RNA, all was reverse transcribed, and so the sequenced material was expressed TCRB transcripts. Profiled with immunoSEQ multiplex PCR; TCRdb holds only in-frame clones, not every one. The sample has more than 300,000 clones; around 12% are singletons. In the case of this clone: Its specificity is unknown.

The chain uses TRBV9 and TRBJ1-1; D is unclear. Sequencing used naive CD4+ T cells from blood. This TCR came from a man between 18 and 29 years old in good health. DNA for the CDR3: TGTGCCAGCAGCGTAGCCAAGAACACTGAAGCTTTCTTT. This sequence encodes CASSVAKNTEAFF. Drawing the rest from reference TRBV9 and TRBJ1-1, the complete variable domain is DSGVTQTPKHLITATGQRVTLRCSPRSGDLSVYWYQQSLDQGLQFLIQYYNGEERAKGNILERFSAQQFPDLHSELNLSSLELGDSALYFCASSVAKNTEAFFGQGTRLTVV.